The clone carrying this T cell receptor (beta chain) has a count of ten or more. The antigen remains unidentified. This record belongs to a study of response to subunit inactivated influenza vaccine. Overall study results and limits: The authors suggested that few new T cells are recruited per seasonal influenza vaccination.

A single record per CDR3 protein comes from TCRdb applying MiXCR to the RT-PCR reads. The table includes roughly 650,000 distinct CDR3 sequences, around a sixth detected once. The receptor's source is a man in his forties or fifties who received an inactivated influenza vaccine. The specimen was PBMCs from blood, collected approximately 13 days after vaccination.

The CDR3 loop reads CASSHDSTDTQYF. In DNA, the CDR3 is TGTGCCAGCAGTCACGACAGCACAGATACGCAGTATTTT. The chain couples TRBV5-5 to TRBJ2-3; D is uncertain. The V gene lost 5 bases and the J gene lost 0 bases, with 7 bases spanning the gap. The CDR3 spans 13 residues. The V gene's germline CDR1 is SGHKS and CDR2 YYEKEE (reference sequence).